These T cell receptor beta chains were read from a single sample in a study of T cell repertoires in cytomegalovirus infection. TCRdb re-derived calls from the reads in MiXCR, one entry per CDR3 protein. The sample includes nearly 450,000 distinct CDR3 sequences, approximately 30% of them seen just once. Sequencing was done on a sample of PBMCs. The receptors shown here come from a human donor in good health (CMV status not recorded). Some clones in this sample may be carry-over from other donors' samples. Both conserved end residues are part of each CDR3. The D gene is left open where the match is weak. A row's size may be missing; if present it is once, few, many or a size class.

- many TRBJ1-3 TRBV19 TGTGCCACCTCCGCTGACAGGAGCTCTGGAAACACCATATATTTT CATSADRSSGNTIYF
- few TRBJ2-7 TRBV28 TGTGCCAGCAGGCCATTCGACAGTTCGAACGAGCAGTACTTC CASRPFDSSNEQYF
- once TRBJ2-3 TRBV9 TGTGCCAGCAGCGTGAGGTCACTAGGCACAGATACGCAGTATTTT CASSVRSLGTDTQYF
TRBD1 - TRBJ2-6 TRBV4-3 TGCGCCAGCAGTCCATGGACAGGGGCAAACTCTGGGGCCAACGTCCTGACTTTC CASSPWTGANSGANVLTF
- - TRBJ1-5 TRBV4-1 TGCGCCAGCAGCCAAGACGGGACGGCTGGTCAGCCCCAGCATTTT CASSQDGTAGQPQHF
- - TRBJ1-2 TRBV6-5 TGTGCCAGCAGTTCCCTCGACGGTCTCTATGGCTACACCTTC CASSSLDGLYGYTF
- many TRBJ2-3 TRBV4-1 TGCGCCAGCAGCCAAGCAGCGTCGGGGACAGATACGCAGTATTTT CASSQAASGTDTQYF
- few TRBJ2-5 TRBV7-6 TGTGCCAGCGGCGGCGCCCCGGGGGAGACCCAGTACTTC CASGGAPGETQYF
- many TRBJ2-1 TRBV7-9 TGTGCCAGCAGCCTAGACTACAATGAGCAGTTCTTC CASSLDYNEQFF
- few TRBJ1-5 TRBV4-1 TGCGCCAGCAGCCAAGTTGAGGGCAGGGTCAAGCCCCAGCATTTT CASSQVEGRVKPQHF
- few TRBJ2-2 TRBV19 TGTGCCAGTAGTGCCCTTTTTGGGGCCGGGGAGCTGTTTTTT CASSALFGAGELFF
TRBD1 many TRBJ2-1 TRBV7-6 TGTGCCAGCAGCCCATACACAGGGGTATCGTTCTTC CASSPYTGVSFF
TRBD2 many TRBJ2-2 TRBV12-3/TRBV12-4 TGTGCCAGCAGTTTACTAGCGGGCTCCGGGGAGCTGTTTTTT CASSLLAGSGELFF
TRBD1 - TRBJ2-1 TRBV15 TGTGCCACCAGTAGGGACAGGGGAGAAGGAAATGAGCAGTTCTTC CATSRDRGEGNEQFF
- - TRBJ1-6 TRBV25-1 TGTGCCAGCAGTGAAAGAGGGCAAGACTCAGTCCGGTCACCCCTCCACTTT CASSERGQDSVRSPLHF
TRBD1 - TRBJ1-1 TRBV4-3 TGCGCCAGCAGCCAAGACACAGGGGGCCAAGGAGCGAACACTGAAGCTTTCTTT CASSQDTGGQGANTEAFF
TRBD2 few TRBJ2-7 TRBV7-9 TGTGCCAGCAGCCCCGGGAGGTCAAGGTCCTACGAGCAGTACTTC CASSPGRSRSYEQYF
- many TRBJ2-7 TRBV5-4 TGTGCCAGCAGCTTTGAATCCCTCTCCTACGAGCAGTACTTC CASSFESLSYEQYF
- many TRBJ2-7 TRBV7-2 TGTGCCAGCACAGGGGGGGCCACCTACGAGCAGTACTTC CASTGGATYEQYF
TRBD2 few TRBJ2-5 TRBV20-1 TGCAGTGCTTCCCCCGGGACTAGCGTGAGGGAGACCCAGTACTTC CSASPGTSVRETQYF
TRBD1 few TRBJ1-2 TRBV5-1 TGCGCCAGCACCCGATCGACAGGGGGCAGTGACTATGGCTACACCTTC CASTRSTGGSDYGYTF
- - TRBJ2-7 TRBV12-3/TRBV12-4 TGTGCCAGCCGGAGGGGGCAGATCTACGAGCAGTACTTC CASRRGQIYEQYF
TRBD1 - TRBJ1-4 TRBV18 TGTGCCAGCTCACCAATGACAGGGAGCGCAACTAATGAAAAACTGTTTTTT CASSPMTGSATNEKLFF
- few TRBJ1-5 TRBV7-9 TGTGCCAGCGGGAAACCGGGCGCGGATCAGCCCCAGCATTTT CASGKPGADQPQHF
- - TRBJ2-3 TRBV6-2/TRBV6-3 TGTGCCAGCAGTTACCTGGCTAAGGGGGCAGATACGCAGTATTTT CASSYLAKGADTQYF
- many TRBJ2-5 TRBV7-8 TGTGCCAGCAGCTTGGTGCAGGGTTTAGGGGAGACCCAGTACTTC CASSLVQGLGETQYF
TRBD2 few TRBJ2-1 TRBV5-5 TGTGCCAGCAGCTTGGAACTAGCGGGGGGCTGGACCTACAATGAGCAGTTCTTC CASSLELAGGWTYNEQFF
- once TRBJ2-7 TRBV2 TGTGCCAGCAGTGATGGCTCCCCAGGGGAGTACTTC CASSDGSPGEYF
- few TRBJ1-2 TRBV7-9 TGTGCCAGCAGCTTAGTTGATCAGCCGAGGTATGGCTACACCTTC CASSLVDQPRYGYTF